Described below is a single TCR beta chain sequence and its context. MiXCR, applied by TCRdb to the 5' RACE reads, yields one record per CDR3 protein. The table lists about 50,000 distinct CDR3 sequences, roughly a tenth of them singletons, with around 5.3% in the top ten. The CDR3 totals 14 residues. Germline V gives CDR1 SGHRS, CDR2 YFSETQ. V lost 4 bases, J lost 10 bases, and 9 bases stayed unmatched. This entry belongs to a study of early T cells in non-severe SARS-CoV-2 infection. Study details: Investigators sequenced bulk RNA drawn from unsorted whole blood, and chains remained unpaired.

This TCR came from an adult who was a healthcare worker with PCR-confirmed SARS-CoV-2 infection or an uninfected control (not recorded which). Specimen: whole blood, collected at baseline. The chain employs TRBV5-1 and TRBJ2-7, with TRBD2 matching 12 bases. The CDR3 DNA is TGCGCCAGCAGCCCACCGACTAGCGGGGGCGACCAGTACTTC. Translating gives CASSPPTSGGDQYF.